This T cell receptor (beta chain) was identified in a study of shared clonotypes between healthy human individuals. Study-wide findings and caveats: Naive CD4 clonotypes overlapped across a handful of donors at approximately 5%. Relative to clonotypes present in all four donors, those not shared had lower generation probabilities.

Germline trimming cut 6 bases from V and 6 bases from J; bases unmatched to any gene: 9. The germline V gene encodes CDR1 SQVTM and CDR2 ANQGSEA. CDR3 size: 13 residues. With regard to this clone: Its antigen remains unidentified.

The table came from immunoSEQ multiplex PCR; TCRdb's copy has only in-frame clones and leaves some out. The data hold over 2 million clones, with roughly 94% observed a single time. The V call is TRBV29-1, the J call TRBJ2-3, with TRBD1 matching over 7 bases. The sequence came from a man younger than 35 in good health. The sequencing sample was made of naive CD4+ T cells sorted from blood. Specified subset: CD45RA+ positively selected. This CDR3 reads CSVSAGGEDTQYF. The CDR3, as DNA: TGCAGCGTCTCCGCAGGGGGTGAGGATACGCAGTATTTT.